The rows below give T cell receptor beta chains drawn from one sample of a study of T cells in Graves' hyperthyroidism and ophthalmopathy. TCRdb analysed the multiplex PCR reads with MiXCR anew, one entry per CDR3 protein. The table has hundreds of thousands of distinct CDR3 sequences, roughly 14% seen once. Sequencing used blood. Receptors were obtained from a woman aged 35 to 49 with Graves' ophthalmopathy. The CDR3 runs from the conserved cysteine through the conserved F or W. The order of the fields is J gene, D gene, CDR3 length, V gene, clone size, CDR3 protein, CDR3 DNA. A D gene is named only where the DNA matches it firmly. A clone size is listed for some rows: how often the clone was seen (once, few, many), or a class if it is expanded.

TRBJ1-1	NA	16	TRBV13	many	CASSASQGSVGPEAFF	TGTGCCAGCAGCGCATCACAGGGATCAGTGGGGCCTGAAGCTTTCTTT
TRBJ2-1	NA	16	TRBV3-1	NA	CASSHWEGARGFEQFF	TGTGCCAGCAGCCACTGGGAGGGGGCCAGGGGATTCGAGCAGTTCTTC
TRBJ2-5	NA	13	TRBV18	many	CASSRSKPETQYF	TGTGCCAGCTCACGATCCAAACCCGAGACCCAGTACTTC
TRBJ2-5	TRBD2	17	TRBV7-2	many	CASSLPTPSSGSGTQYF	TGTGCCAGCAGCTTACCTACCCCCTCAAGCGGGAGTGGGACCCAGTACTTC
TRBJ1-3	NA	15	TRBV7-2	many	CASSASGVSGNTIYF	TGTGCCAGCAGCGCCTCAGGGGTCTCTGGAAACACCATATATTTT
TRBJ2-5	NA	15	TRBV7-2	many	CASSFGGAGQETQYF	TGTGCCAGCAGCTTCGGTGGGGCTGGGCAAGAGACCCAGTACTTC
TRBJ1-1	NA	13	TRBV11-3	few	CASSLRTSAEAFF	TGTGCCAGCAGCCTGAGGACATCAGCTGAAGCTTTCTTT
TRBJ2-3	TRBD1	13	TRBV28	many	CASRWQGADTQYF	TGTGCCAGCAGGTGGCAGGGGGCAGATACGCAGTATTTT
TRBJ2-7	TRBD1	14	TRBV28	many	CASSSDRGAYEQYF	TGTGCCAGCAGTTCAGACAGGGGCGCCTACGAGCAGTACTTC
TRBJ2-2	TRBD2	15	TRBV12-3/TRBV12-4	many	CASRLWRTSFGELFF	TGTGCCAGCAGACTCTGGAGGACTAGCTTTGGGGAGCTGTTTTTT
TRBJ2-2	NA	18	TRBV12-3/TRBV12-4	many	CASSFKRAYLSNTGELFF	TGTGCCAGCAGTTTCAAGCGGGCCTATCTTTCGAACACCGGGGAGCTGTTTTTT
TRBJ2-1	TRBD2	15	TRBV20-1	many	CSANPAGIAYNEQFF	TGCAGTGCTAACCCAGCGGGAATCGCCTACAATGAGCAGTTCTTC
TRBJ1-1	NA	17	TRBV13	many	CASSLGPARAVNTEAFF	TGTGCCAGCAGCTTAGGACCCGCAAGGGCCGTGAACACTGAAGCTTTCTTT
TRBJ2-7	TRBD1	13	TRBV30	many	CAWKPGQVYEQYF	TGTGCCTGGAAACCGGGACAGGTCTACGAGCAGTACTTC
TRBJ1-2	NA	14	TRBV6-2/TRBV6-3	many	CASSWDRTNYGYTF	TGTGCCAGCAGTTGGGACCGGACTAACTATGGCTACACCTTC
TRBJ2-7	NA	13	TRBV7-2	many	CASSLPQTPEQYF	TGTGCCAGCAGCTTGCCCCAGACACCCGAGCAGTACTTC
TRBJ1-1	TRBD1	14	TRBV28	many	CATDRGYMNTEAFF	TGTGCCACCGACAGGGGCTACATGAACACTGAAGCTTTCTTT
TRBJ2-7	NA	15	TRBV19	NA	CASSIEVGGSYEQYF	TGTGCCAGTAGTATAGAAGTTGGGGGTTCCTACGAGCAGTACTTC
TRBJ1-1	NA	13	TRBV13	NA	CASSSGGLGEAFF	TGTGCCAGCAGCTCTGGGGGCCTGGGGGAAGCTTTCTTT
TRBJ2-5	NA	13	TRBV12-3/TRBV12-4	NA	CASGTGMEDTQYF	TGTGCCAGCGGCACAGGGATGGAGGATACCCAGTACTTC
TRBJ2-7	NA	13	TRBV11-2	many	CASSSGGYYEQYF	TGTGCCAGCAGTAGCGGAGGCTACTACGAGCAGTACTTC
TRBJ2-5	TRBD1	14	TRBV7-2	once	CASILSGGLETQYF	TGTGCCAGCATCCTCTCAGGGGGCTTGGAGACCCAGTACTTC
TRBJ2-4	TRBD2	16	TRBV19	few	CASSDQREPAKNIQYF	TGTGCCAGTAGTGACCAGCGGGAGCCGGCCAAAAACATTCAGTACTTC
TRBJ1-1	NA	13	TRBV15	many	CATSRIPDSEAFF	TGTGCCACCAGCAGAATACCGGATTCCGAAGCTTTCTTT
TRBJ2-5	NA	13	TRBV15	many	CATSRGAQETQYF	TGTGCCACCAGCAGGGGAGCGCAAGAGACCCAGTACTTC
TRBJ2-7	TRBD1	13	TRBV30	many	CAWGRDSGYEQYF	TGTGCCTGGGGAAGGGACAGTGGCTACGAGCAGTACTTC
TRBJ1-1	TRBD1	17	TRBV10-3	many	CAISELEQGVMNTEAFF	TGTGCCATCAGTGAGTTAGAACAGGGGGTTATGAACACTGAAGCTTTCTTT
TRBJ2-5	NA	15	TRBV19	once	CASSPSRDLQETQYF	TGTGCCAGTAGTCCCTCTAGGGACTTACAAGAGACCCAGTACTTC
TRBJ2-2	TRBD1	21	TRBV28	many	CASSFVTSRLITGGSTGELFF	TGTGCCAGCAGTTTCGTCACCTCCAGGTTGATAACAGGGGGCAGCACCGGGGAGCTGTTTTTT
TRBJ2-7	TRBD1	16	TRBV4-1	many	CASSQERQGSSYEQYF	TGCGCCAGCAGCCAAGAAAGACAGGGTAGTTCCTACGAGCAGTACTTC
TRBJ2-7	NA	11	TRBV29-1	many	CSVQDSYEQYF	TGCAGCGTACAGGACTCCTACGAGCAGTACTTC
TRBJ1-2	NA	13	TRBV6-2/TRBV6-3	many	CASSQGMYYGYTF	TGTGCCAGCAGTCAAGGCATGTACTATGGCTACACCTTC
TRBJ1-1	NA	14	TRBV20-1	many	CSARDPGVNTEAFF	TGCAGTGCTAGAGATCCGGGAGTGAACACTGAAGCTTTCTTT
TRBJ2-2	NA	17	TRBV27	many	CASSSPPDRLPPGELFF	TGTGCCAGCAGTTCACCACCCGACAGGTTACCACCCGGGGAGCTGTTTTTT
TRBJ1-1	NA	14	TRBV29-1	many	CSVEVTSGDTEAFF	TGCAGCGTTGAAGTGACGTCAGGGGACACTGAAGCTTTCTTT
TRBJ2-5	NA	15	TRBV18	few	CASSPSQGVQETQYF	TGTGCCAGCTCACCATCTCAAGGCGTCCAAGAGACCCAGTACTTC
TRBJ2-5	NA	14	TRBV5-8	NA	CASSRGANMETQYF	TGTGCCAGCAGCCGGGGGGCGAATATGGAGACCCAGTACTTC
TRBJ1-1	TRBD1	14	TRBV24-1	many	CATSEGGTDTEAFF	TGTGCCACCAGTGAGGGCGGGACAGACACTGAAGCTTTCTTT
TRBJ2-7	NA	14	TRBV6-5	many	CASSYSKGAYEQYF	TGTGCCAGCAGTTACTCGAAAGGGGCCTACGAGCAGTACTTC
TRBJ2-7	NA	13	TRBV28	NA	CASSFVGGAGQYF	TGTGCCAGCAGTTTTGTGGGGGGGGCAGGGCAGTACTTC
TRBJ2-7	NA	11	TRBV6-2/TRBV6-3	NA	CAITRGDEQYF	TGTGCCATTACAAGGGGGGACGAGCAGTACTTC
TRBJ1-1	NA	13	TRBV9	few	CASSVVPSVAAFF	TGTGCCAGCAGCGTAGTCCCCAGCGTGGCAGCTTTCTTT
TRBJ2-7	NA	14	TRBV7-9	many	CASSLVGNPYEQYF	TGTGCCAGCAGCTTAGTAGGGAACCCCTACGAGCAGTACTTC
TRBJ1-6	NA	13	TRBV7-8	many	CASSLAWGSPLHF	TGTGCCAGCAGCTTAGCGTGGGGTTCACCCCTCCACTTT
TRBJ1-2	NA	14	TRBV19	NA	CASSTRDRSAGYTF	TGTGCCAGTAGTACTAGGGACCGCTCCGCTGGCTACACCTTC
TRBJ1-2	TRBD1	14	TRBV12-3/TRBV12-4	many	CASSLGGTGYGYTF	TGTGCCAGCAGTTTAGGTGGGACAGGGTATGGCTACACCTTC
TRBJ2-1	NA	14	TRBV2	NA	CASSYQRSYNEQFF	TGTGCCAGCAGTTACCAGCGGAGCTACAATGAGCAGTTCTTC
TRBJ2-7	TRBD2	14	TRBV28	many	CASSLGTSPGEQYF	TGTGCCAGCAGTCTGGGGACTAGTCCGGGCGAGCAGTACTTC
TRBJ2-7	NA	16	TRBV5-1	NA	CASSLAGDPSSYEQYF	TGCGCCAGCAGCTTGGCAGGGGACCCCTCCTCCTACGAGCAGTACTTC
TRBJ2-5	NA	16	TRBV19	many	CASTPRARDLRETQYF	TGTGCCAGTACTCCGAGGGCGCGTGATTTGCGGGAGACCCAGTACTTC
TRBJ1-1	TRBD1	17	TRBV11-1	NA	CASSLSDRGPGNTEAFF	TGTGCCAGCAGCTTATCGGACAGGGGGCCGGGGAACACTGAAGCTTTCTTT
TRBJ2-7	NA	15	TRBV2	NA	CASHRDGLDSYEQYF	TGTGCCAGCCACAGGGACGGACTAGACTCCTACGAGCAGTACTTC
TRBJ2-7	NA	14	TRBV3-1	few	CASSPYARVYEQYF	TGTGCCAGCAGCCCCTACGCCAGGGTCTACGAGCAGTACTTC
TRBJ2-3	NA	17	TRBV12-3/TRBV12-4	many	CASSLAMGGASTDTQYF	TGTGCCAGCAGTTTAGCCATGGGCGGGGCTAGCACAGATACGCAGTATTTT